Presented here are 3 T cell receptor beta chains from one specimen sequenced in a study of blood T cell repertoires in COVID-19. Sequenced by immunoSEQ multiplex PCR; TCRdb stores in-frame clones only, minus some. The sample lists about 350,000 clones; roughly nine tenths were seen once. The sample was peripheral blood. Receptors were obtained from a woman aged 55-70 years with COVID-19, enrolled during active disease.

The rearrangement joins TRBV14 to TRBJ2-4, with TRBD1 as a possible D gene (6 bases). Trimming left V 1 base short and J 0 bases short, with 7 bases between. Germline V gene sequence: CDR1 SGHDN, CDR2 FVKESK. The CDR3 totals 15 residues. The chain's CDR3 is CASSQGTVAKNIQYF. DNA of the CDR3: TGTGCCAGCAGCCAAGGGACAGTAGCCAAAAACATTCAGTACTTC.

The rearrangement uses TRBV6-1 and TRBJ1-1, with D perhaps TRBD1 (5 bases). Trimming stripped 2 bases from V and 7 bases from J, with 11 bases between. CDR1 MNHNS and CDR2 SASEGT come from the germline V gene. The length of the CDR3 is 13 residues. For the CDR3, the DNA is TGTGCCAGCAGTGAAAATGGGAGGGGTGAAGCTTTCTTT. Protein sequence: CASSENGRGEAFF.

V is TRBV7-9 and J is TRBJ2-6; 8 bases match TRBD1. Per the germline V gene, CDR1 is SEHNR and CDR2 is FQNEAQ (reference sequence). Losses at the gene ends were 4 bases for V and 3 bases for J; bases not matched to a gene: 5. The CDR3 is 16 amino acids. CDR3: CASSSTGVYGANVLTF. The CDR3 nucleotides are TGTGCCAGCAGCTCGACAGGGGTATATGGGGCCAACGTCCTGACTTTC.